This T cell receptor beta chain was sequenced in a study of blood T cell repertoires in COVID-19. Study-wide context: Sources were T cells, B-cell-depleted T cells, or PBMCs; the material itself was cDNA or gDNA.

Source study methods: How many nucleated cells were present was estimated from reference gene primer amplification. The assay was immunoSEQ multiplex PCR, and TCRdb's table has in-frame clones only and misses some. The V and J calls and clone size were taken over from that table, and D and trimming were inferred from the DNA. The profile shows a few hundred thousand clones, approximately 77% of them singletons. The CDR3 consists of 14 residues. Between the trimmed V and J ends, which lost 0 bases and 4 bases, there was a span of 10 bases. Looked up from germline, CDR1 is SGHRS and CDR2 is YFSETQ. The sample consisted of peripheral blood. The chain recombines TRBV5-1 with TRBJ1-1; TRBD1 is a possible D gene (5 bases). The clonotype comes from a human donor with acute or convalescent COVID-19. The donor label of this sample is uncertain. DNA of the CDR3: TGCGCCAGCAGCTTGGACGACAGCGTCACTGAAGCTTTCTTT. It codes for CASSLDDSVTEAFF.